The 18 T cell receptor beta chains below were found in one sample sequenced in a study of beta chain features in type 1 diabetes. Every isolated RNA sample was fully reverse transcribed, so sequencing captured expressed TCRB transcripts. Measured with immunoSEQ multiplex PCR; TCRdb has only the in-frame clones, and not every one. The sample includes 810,000 or so clones, about 17% of them seen just once. The sequenced material came from naive CD4+ T cells from blood. These receptor sequences come from a woman under 30 in good health.

This chain links TRBV19 with TRBJ2-1, with 14 bases aligning to TRBD2. Germline CDR1 LNHDA, CDR2 SQIVND (reference sequence). V shed 5 bases, J shed 4 bases, and the junction held 1 base outside the gene matches. The CDR3 has 15 amino acids. The CDR3: CASSGLAGGYNEQFF. DNA of the CDR3: TGTGCCAGTAGTGGACTAGCGGGGGGATACAATGAGCAGTTCTTC.

This clone was counted a few times. The chain uses TRBV20-1 and TRBJ2-7; 8 bases are a match to TRBD1. Germline-derived CDR1 and CDR2 are DFQATT and SNEGSKA (reference sequence). After removal of 7 bases from V and 9 bases from J, the junction contained 8 bases not matched to a gene. The CDR3 runs 11 residues. The CDR3 DNA sequence: TGCAGTGTCGTTAGACAGGGGACGCAGTACTTC. This encodes CSVVRQGTQYF.

There are a few counts of this clone. The CDR3 is CASSLRTRTDTQYF. CDR3 nucleotides: TGTGCCAGCAGCCTCCGGACGCGCACAGATACGCAGTATTTT. This chain connects TRBV2 to TRBJ2-3, with unresolved D. CDR3 length: 14 amino acids. V was cut by 6 bases and J by 1 base, with 11 bases left in between. Germline CDR1 reads SNHLY; CDR2 reads FYNNEI.

In its sample, this clone was seen a few times. The chain recombines TRBV5-1 with TRBJ2-5; TRBD1 aligns across 9 bases. After removal of 4 bases from V and 7 bases from J, the junction contained 14 bases not matched to a gene. CDR1 and CDR2 (germline): SGHRS, YFSETQ. This CDR3 contains 16 residues. The CDR3 DNA follows: TGCGCCAGCAGCCCAGGGACAGGGAATGGCTACCCGACCCAGTACTTC. It translates to CASSPGTGNGYPTQYF.

V is TRBV28 and J is TRBJ2-5; D is unclear. Near its end, the DNA agrees better with TRBJ2-7, so the J call may be wrong. In germline, CDR1 is MDHEN, CDR2 SYDVKM. The CDR3 sequence is 11 residues long. The CDR3 region has the DNA TGTGCCAGCAGTTTCCACTACGAGCAGTACTTC. It specifies CASSFHYEQYF.

The rearrangement uses TRBV6-1 and TRBJ2-1; D assignment may be TRBD1 or TRBD2 (5 bases each). V was cut by 2 bases and J by 10 bases, with 15 bases left in between. There are 14 residues in the CDR3. Per germline, CDR1 MNHNS and CDR2 SASEGT. CDR3 protein: CASSEKGSRDEQFF. The DNA of the CDR3 is TGTGCCAGCAGTGAAAAGGGATCTAGGGACGAGCAGTTCTTC.

V is TRBV19 and J is TRBJ2-7; D gene unclear. The V gene's germline CDR1 is LNHDA and CDR2 SQIVND (reference sequence). V lost 4 bases and J lost 7, with 11 bases in between. The CDR3 loop spans 12 amino acids. The CDR3 loop is CASSTRWGEQYF. CDR3 DNA sequence: TGTGCCAGTAGTACCCGCTGGGGTGAGCAGTACTTC.

The chain couples TRBV6-6 to TRBJ2-3, with TRBD2 as a possible D gene (5 bases). This CDR3 spans 14 amino acids. Germline CDR1 MNHNY, CDR2 SVGAGI (reference sequence). Trimming removed 6 bases from V and 0 bases from J, with 10 bases in between. CDR3 sequence: CASRTGISTDTQYF. CDR3 nucleotide sequence: TGTGCCAGCAGGACCGGGATTAGCACAGATACGCAGTATTTT.

This clone was seen more than once but under ten times. The rearrangement joins TRBV7-2 to TRBJ2-2; no clear D gene. Germline V gene lookup returns CDR1 SGHTA and CDR2 FQGNSA. The V end was cut by 5 bases, the J end by 6 bases, with 4 bases between. The CDR3 consists of 11 residues. DNA for the CDR3: TGTGCCAGCAGCGAGTCCGGGGAGCTGTTTTTT. It is translated as CASSESGELFF.

This clone was counted a few times. The V call is TRBV4-3, the J call TRBJ2-5, with 7 bases matching TRBD1. Trimming took 0 bases from V and 5 from J; bases not matched to a gene: 6. Germline V CDR1 and CDR2: LGHNA, YSLEER. The CDR3 loop spans 15 amino acids. The CDR3 protein is CASSQEAEGAETQYF. The CDR3 DNA follows: TGCGCCAGCAGCCAAGAAGCTGAGGGGGCTGAGACCCAGTACTTC.

This clone occurred a few times. The chain couples TRBV19 to TRBJ2-2, with D hard to call. With 4 bases removed from V and 6 bases from J, the gap between germline ends came to 3 bases. There are 11 residues in the CDR3. The V gene's germline CDR1 is LNHDA and CDR2 SQIVND (reference sequence). The CDR3 is CASSRAGELFF. CDR3 nucleotide sequence: TGTGCCAGTAGTAGGGCCGGGGAGCTGTTTTTT.

This clone was recorded a few times. V and J are TRBV7-2 and TRBJ1-2; TRBD1 matches at 11 bases. The CDR3 consists of 15 residues. V lost 5 bases and J lost 3; bases outside the gene matches: 5. Looked up from germline, CDR1 is SGHTA and CDR2 is FQGNSA. The CDR3 nucleotides are TGTGCCAGCAGCGCGCGGACAGGGGGCGACTATGGCTACACCTTC. The encoded protein is CASSARTGGDYGYTF.

The rearrangement links TRBV9 to TRBJ1-2, with TRBD1 identical over 7 bases. Per germline, CDR1 SGDLS and CDR2 YYNGEE. This CDR3 is 15 amino acids long. J lost 4 bases, V lost 0 bases, and 6 bases had no gene match. The CDR3 region has the DNA TGTGCCAGCAGCGTAGAGGGGACAGCGCCCTATGGCTACACCTTC. This codes for CASSVEGTAPYGYTF.

The gene calls are TRBV2 and TRBJ2-2; tentatively, D is TRBD2 (6 bases). V dropped 8 bases and J dropped 5 bases, with 21 bases sitting between them. From germline, CDR1 is SNHLY and CDR2 FYNNEI. The CDR3 is made up of 16 amino acids. Written as DNA, the CDR3 is TGTGCCAGCCGAAATCGGGCTAGCGTTCTTACCGGGGAGCTGTTTTTT. The encoded protein is CASRNRASVLTGELFF. Drawing the rest from reference TRBV2 and TRBJ2-2, the complete variable domain is EPEVTQTPSHQVTQMGQEVILRCVPISNHLYFYWYRQILGQKVEFLVSFYNNEISEKSEIFDDQFSVERPDGSNFTLKIRSTKLEDSAMYFCASRNRASVLTGELFFGEGSRLTVL.

There are a few counts of this clone. The chain is built from TRBV4-2 and TRBJ2-7; a possible D gene is TRBD2 (6 bases). The CDR3 consists of 15 residues. The germline V gene encodes CDR1 LGHNA and CDR2 YNFKEQ. Trimming stripped 1 base from V and 4 bases from J, with 14 bases between. CDR3 DNA sequence: TGTGCCAGCAGCCAAGCCAAGGACTACCGATACGAGCAGTACTTC. It encodes CASSQAKDYRYEQYF.

The CDR3 coding sequence is TGTGCCAGCAGTTCGACCGGGACGAGAACCTACGAGCAGTACTTC. Amino acids: CASSSTGTRTYEQYF. This chain connects TRBV28 to TRBJ2-7, with D possibly called TRBD1 or TRBD2 (5 bases each). CDR1 and CDR2 (germline): MDHEN, SYDVKM. The CDR3 has 15 residues. Trimming removed 4 bases from V and 2 bases from J, with 15 bases in between.

The chain is built from TRBV28 and TRBJ1-1; tentatively, D is TRBD1 (5 bases). The germline gives CDR1 MDHEN, CDR2 SYDVKM. The germline V and J ends were trimmed by 3 bases and 5 bases, with 16 bases remaining between them. The CDR3 is made up of 15 amino acids. In DNA, the CDR3 is TGTGCCAGCAGTTTTTGGGGCCGGGGGGAAACTGAAGCTTTCTTT. Its translation is CASSFWGRGETEAFF.

This clone was found a few times. One end of the junction is discordant with germline, which a read error may explain. V usage is TRBV7-2 and J usage is TRBJ2-7; 11 bases align to TRBD2. CDR3 size: 17 residues. Germline values: CDR1 SGHTA, CDR2 FQGNSA. The CDR3 sequence: CASSQGLLAGGGYEQYF. In nucleotides, the CDR3 is TGCGCCAGCAGCCAAGGCCTTCTAGCGGGAGGTGGCTACGAGCAGTACTTC.